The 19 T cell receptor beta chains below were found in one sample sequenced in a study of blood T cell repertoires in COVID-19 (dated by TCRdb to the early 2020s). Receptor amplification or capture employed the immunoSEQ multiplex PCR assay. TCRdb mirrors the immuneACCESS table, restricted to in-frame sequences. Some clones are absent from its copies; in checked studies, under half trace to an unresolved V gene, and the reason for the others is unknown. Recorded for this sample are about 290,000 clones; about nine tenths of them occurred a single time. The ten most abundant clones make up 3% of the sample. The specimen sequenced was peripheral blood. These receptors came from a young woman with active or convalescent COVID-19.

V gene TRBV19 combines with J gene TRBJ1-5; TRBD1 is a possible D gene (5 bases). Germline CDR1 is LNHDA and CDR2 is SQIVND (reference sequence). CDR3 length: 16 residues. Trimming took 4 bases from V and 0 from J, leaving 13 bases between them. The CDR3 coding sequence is TGTGCCAGTAGTACCCTCCCAGGGCTTAGCAATCAGCCCCAGCATTTT. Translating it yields CASSTLPGLSNQPQHF. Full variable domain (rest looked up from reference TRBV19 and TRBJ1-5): DGGITQSPKYLFRKEGQNVTLSCEQNLNHDAMYWYRQDPGQGLRLIYYSQIVNDFQKGDIAEGYSVSREKKESFPLTVTSAQKNPTAFYLCASSTLPGLSNQPQHFGDGTRLSIL.

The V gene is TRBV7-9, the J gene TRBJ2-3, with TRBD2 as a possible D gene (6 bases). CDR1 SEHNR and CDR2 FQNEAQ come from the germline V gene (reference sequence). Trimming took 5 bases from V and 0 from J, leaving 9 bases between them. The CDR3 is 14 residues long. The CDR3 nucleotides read TGTGCCAGCAGCGTAGGGACTAGCACAGATACGCAGTATTTT. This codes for CASSVGTSTDTQYF.

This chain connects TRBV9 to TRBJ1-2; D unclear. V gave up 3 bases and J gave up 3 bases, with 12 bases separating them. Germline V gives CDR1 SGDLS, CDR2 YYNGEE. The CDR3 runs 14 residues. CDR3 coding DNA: TGTGCCAGCAGCGGAGTCGGTGGTGACTATGGCTACACCTTC. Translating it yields CASSGVGGDYGYTF. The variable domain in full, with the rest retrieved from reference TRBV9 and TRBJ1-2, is DSGVTQTPKHLITATGQRVTLRCSPRSGDLSVYWYQQSLDQGLQFLIQYYNGEERAKGNILERFSAQQFPDLHSELNLSSLELGDSALYFCASSGVGGDYGYTFGSGTRLTVV.

CDR3 DNA sequence: TGTGCCTGGAGTCCCACTAACTATGGCTACACCTTC. Translated: CAWSPTNYGYTF. The V call is TRBV30, the J call TRBJ1-2; D gene unclear. V lost 2 bases, J lost 0 bases, and 4 bases lay in between. This CDR3 has 12 amino acids. Germline V CDR1 and CDR2: GTSNPN, SVGIG (reference sequence).

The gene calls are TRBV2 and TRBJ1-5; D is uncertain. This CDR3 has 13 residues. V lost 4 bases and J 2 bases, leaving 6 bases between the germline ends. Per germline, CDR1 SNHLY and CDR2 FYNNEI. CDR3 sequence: CASSVIGNQPQHF. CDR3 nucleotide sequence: TGTGCCAGCAGTGTAATCGGCAATCAGCCCCAGCATTTT.

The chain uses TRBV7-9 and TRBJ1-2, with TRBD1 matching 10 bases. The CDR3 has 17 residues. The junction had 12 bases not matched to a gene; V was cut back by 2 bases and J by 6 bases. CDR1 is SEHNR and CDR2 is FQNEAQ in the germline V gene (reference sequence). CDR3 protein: CASSLRGPGQGTDGYTF. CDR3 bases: TGTGCCAGCAGCTTAAGAGGGCCGGGACAGGGGACAGATGGCTACACCTTC. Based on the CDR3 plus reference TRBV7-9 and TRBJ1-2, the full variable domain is DTGVSQNPRHKITKRGQNVTFRCDPISEHNRLYWYRQTLGQGPEFLTYFQNEAQLEKSRLLSDRFSAERPKGSFSTLEIQRTEQGDSAMYLCASSLRGPGQGTDGYTFGSGTRLTVV.

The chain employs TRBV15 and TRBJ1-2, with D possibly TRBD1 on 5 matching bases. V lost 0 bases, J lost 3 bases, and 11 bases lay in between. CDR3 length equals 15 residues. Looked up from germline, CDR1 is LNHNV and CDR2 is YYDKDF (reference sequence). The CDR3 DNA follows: TGTGCCACCAGCAGAGACCAGACAGTTTACTATGGCTACACCTTC. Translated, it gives CATSRDQTVYYGYTF.

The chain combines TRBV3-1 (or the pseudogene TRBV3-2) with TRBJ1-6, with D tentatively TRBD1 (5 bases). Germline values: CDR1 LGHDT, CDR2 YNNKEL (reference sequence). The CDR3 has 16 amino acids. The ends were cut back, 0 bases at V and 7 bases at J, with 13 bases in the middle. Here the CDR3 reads CASSQDVGVSNSPLHF. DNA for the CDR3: TGTGCCAGCAGCCAAGATGTAGGGGTTTCCAATTCACCCCTCCACTTT.

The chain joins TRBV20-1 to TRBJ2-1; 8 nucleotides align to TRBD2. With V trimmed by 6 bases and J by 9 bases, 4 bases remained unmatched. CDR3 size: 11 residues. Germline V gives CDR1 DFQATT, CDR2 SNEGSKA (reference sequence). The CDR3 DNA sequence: TGCAGTGCCCGGACTAGCACTGAGCAGTTCTTC. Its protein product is CSARTSTEQFF.

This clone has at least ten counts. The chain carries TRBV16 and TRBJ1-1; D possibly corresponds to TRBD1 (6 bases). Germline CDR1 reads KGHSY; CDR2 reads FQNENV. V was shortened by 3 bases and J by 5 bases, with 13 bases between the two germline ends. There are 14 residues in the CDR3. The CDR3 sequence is CASSHRGGGTEAFF. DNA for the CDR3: TGTGCCAGCAGCCATCGCGGGGGCGGAACTGAAGCTTTCTTT.

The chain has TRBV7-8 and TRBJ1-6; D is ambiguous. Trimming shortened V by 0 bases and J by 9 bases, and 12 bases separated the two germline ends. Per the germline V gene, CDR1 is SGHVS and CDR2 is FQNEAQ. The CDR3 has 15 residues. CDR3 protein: CASSLAQISSSPLHF. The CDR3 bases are TGTGCCAGCAGCTTAGCGCAGATATCCAGTTCACCCCTCCACTTT.

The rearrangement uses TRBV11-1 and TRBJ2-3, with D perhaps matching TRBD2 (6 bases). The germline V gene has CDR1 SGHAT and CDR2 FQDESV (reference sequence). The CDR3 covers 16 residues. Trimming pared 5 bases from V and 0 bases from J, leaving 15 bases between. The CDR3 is CASSQRGTFSTDTQYF. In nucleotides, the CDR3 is TGTGCCAGCAGCCAGCGAGGGACTTTTAGCACAGATACGCAGTATTTT.

Here the CDR3 DNA reads TGTGCCAGCAGCTTGGGCCTAGCGGGCCAAGAGACCCAGTACTTC. Protein product: CASSLGLAGQETQYF. The J gene is TRBJ2-5, the V gene TRBV5-6, with 8 bases identical to TRBD2. The CDR3 is 15 residues long. Per the germline V gene, CDR1 is SGHDT and CDR2 is YYEEEE. Germline trimming cut 0 bases from V and 1 base from J; bases unmatched to any gene: 2.

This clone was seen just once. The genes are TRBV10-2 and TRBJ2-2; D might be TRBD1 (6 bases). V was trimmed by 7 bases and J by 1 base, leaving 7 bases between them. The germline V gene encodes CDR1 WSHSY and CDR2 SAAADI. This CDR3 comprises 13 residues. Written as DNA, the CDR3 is TGCGCCAGCAACAGGGAGAACACCGGGGAGCTGTTTTTT. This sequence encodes CASNRENTGELFF.

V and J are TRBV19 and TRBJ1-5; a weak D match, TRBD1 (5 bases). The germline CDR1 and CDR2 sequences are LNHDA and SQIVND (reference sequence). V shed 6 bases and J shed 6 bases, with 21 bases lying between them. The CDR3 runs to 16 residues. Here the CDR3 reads CASSPGEGIRAQPQHF. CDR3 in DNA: TGTGCCAGTAGCCCTGGGGAGGGAATCAGGGCTCAGCCCCAGCATTTT.

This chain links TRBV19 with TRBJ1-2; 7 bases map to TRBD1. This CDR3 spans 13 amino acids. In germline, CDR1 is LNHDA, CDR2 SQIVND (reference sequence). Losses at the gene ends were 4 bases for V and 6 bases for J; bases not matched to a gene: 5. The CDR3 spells CASSTRQGNGYTF. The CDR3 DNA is TGTGCCAGTAGTACAAGACAGGGAAATGGCTACACCTTC.

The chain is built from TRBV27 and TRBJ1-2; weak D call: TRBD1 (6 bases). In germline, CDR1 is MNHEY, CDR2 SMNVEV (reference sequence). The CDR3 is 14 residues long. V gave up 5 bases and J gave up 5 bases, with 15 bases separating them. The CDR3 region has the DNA TGTGCCAGCAGTCCCCAGGGGCCGTGGTATGGCTACACCTTC. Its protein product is CASSPQGPWYGYTF.

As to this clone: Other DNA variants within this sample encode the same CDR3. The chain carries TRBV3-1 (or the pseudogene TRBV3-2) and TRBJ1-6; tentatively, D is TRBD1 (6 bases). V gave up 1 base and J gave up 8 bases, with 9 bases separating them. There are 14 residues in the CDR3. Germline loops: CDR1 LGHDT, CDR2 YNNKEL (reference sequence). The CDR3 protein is CASSQGGRDSPLHF. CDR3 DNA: TGTGCCAGCAGCCAAGGGGGGCGGGATTCACCCCTCCACTTT.

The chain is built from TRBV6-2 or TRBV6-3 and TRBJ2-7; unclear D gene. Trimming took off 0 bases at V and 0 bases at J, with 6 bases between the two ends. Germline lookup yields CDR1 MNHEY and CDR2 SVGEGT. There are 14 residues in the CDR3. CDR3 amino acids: CASSYSSSSYEQYF. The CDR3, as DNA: TGTGCCAGCAGTTACTCTTCGTCCTCCTACGAGCAGTACTTC.